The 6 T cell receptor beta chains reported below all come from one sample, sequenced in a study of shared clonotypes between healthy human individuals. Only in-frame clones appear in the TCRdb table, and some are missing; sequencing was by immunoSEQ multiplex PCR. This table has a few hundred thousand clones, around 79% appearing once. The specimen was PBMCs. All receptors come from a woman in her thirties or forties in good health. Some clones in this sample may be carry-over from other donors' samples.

CDR3 coding DNA: TGTGCCAGCAGCCCAAGAGGACAGGTGGTAAACACCGGGGAGCTGTTTTTT. Protein product: CASSPRGQVVNTGELFF. The chain is built from TRBV9 and TRBJ2-2, with TRBD1 identical over 7 bases. The CDR3 extends over 17 amino acids. The trim removed 4 bases at V and 2 bases at J, leaving 11 bases unmatched. Germline V gene data show CDR1 as SGDLS and CDR2 as YYNGEE. Using reference TRBV9 and TRBJ2-2 for the parts outside the CDR3, the full variable domain is DSGVTQTPKHLITATGQRVTLRCSPRSGDLSVYWYQQSLDQGLQFLIQYYNGEERAKGNILERFSAQQFPDLHSELNLSSLELGDSALYFCASSPRGQVVNTGELFFGEGSRLTVL.

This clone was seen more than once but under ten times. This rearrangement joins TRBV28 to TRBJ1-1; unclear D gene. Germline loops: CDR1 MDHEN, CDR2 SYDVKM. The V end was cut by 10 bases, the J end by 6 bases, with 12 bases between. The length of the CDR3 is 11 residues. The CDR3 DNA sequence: TGTGCCATCAAAACACCCTCTGAAGCTTTCTTT. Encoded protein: CAIKTPSEAFF.

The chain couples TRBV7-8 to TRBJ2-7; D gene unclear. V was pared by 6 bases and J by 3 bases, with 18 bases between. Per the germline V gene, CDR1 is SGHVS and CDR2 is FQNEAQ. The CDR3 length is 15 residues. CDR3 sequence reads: CASSITGPRDYEQYF. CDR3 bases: TGTGCCAGCAGTATCACCGGCCCAAGGGACTACGAGCAGTACTTC. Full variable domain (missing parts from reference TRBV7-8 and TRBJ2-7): GAGVSQSPRYKVAKRGQDVALRCDPISGHVSLFWYQQALGQGPEFLTYFQNEAQLDKSGLPSDRFFAERPEGSVSTLKIQRTQQEDSAVYLCASSITGPRDYEQYFGPGTRLTVT.

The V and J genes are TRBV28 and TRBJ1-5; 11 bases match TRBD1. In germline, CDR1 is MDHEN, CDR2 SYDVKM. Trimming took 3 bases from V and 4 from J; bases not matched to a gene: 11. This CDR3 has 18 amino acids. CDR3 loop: CASSLGTGGFSGNQPQHF. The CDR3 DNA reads TGTGCCAGCAGTTTGGGGACAGGGGGATTTTCTGGGAATCAGCCCCAGCATTTT.

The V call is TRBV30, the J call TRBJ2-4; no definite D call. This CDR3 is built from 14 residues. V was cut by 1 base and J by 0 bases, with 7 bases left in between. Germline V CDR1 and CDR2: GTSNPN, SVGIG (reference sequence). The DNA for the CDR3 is TGTGCCTGGAGTGAGACCCGAGCCAAAAACATTCAGTACTTC. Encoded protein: CAWSETRAKNIQYF.

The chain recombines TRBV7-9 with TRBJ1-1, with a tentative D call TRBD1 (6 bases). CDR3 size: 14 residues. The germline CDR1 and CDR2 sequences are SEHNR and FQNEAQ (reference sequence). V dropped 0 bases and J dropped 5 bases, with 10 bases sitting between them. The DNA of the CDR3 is TGTGCCAGCAGCTTAGCTTCAGGGGCAACTGAAGCTTTCTTT. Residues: CASSLASGATEAFF.